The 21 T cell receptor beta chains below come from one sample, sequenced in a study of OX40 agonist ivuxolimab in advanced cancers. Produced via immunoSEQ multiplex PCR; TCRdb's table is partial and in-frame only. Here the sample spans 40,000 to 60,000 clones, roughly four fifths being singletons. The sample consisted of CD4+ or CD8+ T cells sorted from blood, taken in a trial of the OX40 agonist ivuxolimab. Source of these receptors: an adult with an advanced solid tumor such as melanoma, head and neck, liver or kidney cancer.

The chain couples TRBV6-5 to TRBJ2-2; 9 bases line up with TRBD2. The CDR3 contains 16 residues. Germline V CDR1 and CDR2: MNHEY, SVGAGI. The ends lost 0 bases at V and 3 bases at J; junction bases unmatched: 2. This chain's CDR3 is CASSYSSGGHTGELFF. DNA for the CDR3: TGTGCCAGCAGTTACTCGAGCGGGGGGCACACCGGGGAGCTGTTTTTT.

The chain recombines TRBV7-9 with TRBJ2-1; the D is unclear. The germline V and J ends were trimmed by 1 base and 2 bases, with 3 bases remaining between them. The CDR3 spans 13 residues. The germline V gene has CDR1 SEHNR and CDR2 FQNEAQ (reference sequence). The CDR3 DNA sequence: TGTGCCAGCAGCTTAGTGGCCTACAATGAGCAGTTCTTC. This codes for CASSLVAYNEQFF.

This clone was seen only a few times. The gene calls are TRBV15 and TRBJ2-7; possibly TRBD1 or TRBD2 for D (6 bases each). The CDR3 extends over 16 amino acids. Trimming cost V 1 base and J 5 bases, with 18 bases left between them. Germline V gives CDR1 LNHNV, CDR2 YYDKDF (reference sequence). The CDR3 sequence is CATSRAGGRLSDEQYF. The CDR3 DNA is TGTGCCACCAGCAGAGCTGGGGGGCGACTCTCGGACGAGCAGTACTTC.

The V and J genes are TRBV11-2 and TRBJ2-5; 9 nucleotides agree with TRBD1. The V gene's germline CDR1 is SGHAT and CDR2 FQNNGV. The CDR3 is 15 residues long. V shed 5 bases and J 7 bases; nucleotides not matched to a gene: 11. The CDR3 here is CASSKTGTGTRTQYF. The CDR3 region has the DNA TGTGCCAGCAGCAAGACCGGGACAGGGACGAGGACCCAGTACTTC.

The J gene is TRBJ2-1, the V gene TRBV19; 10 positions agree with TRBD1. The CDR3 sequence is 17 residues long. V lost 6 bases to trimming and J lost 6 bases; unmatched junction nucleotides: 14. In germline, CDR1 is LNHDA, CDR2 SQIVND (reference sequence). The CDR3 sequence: CASRPNPGQGFSNEQFF. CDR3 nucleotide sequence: TGTGCCAGTAGGCCAAATCCGGGACAGGGGTTCAGCAATGAGCAGTTCTTC.

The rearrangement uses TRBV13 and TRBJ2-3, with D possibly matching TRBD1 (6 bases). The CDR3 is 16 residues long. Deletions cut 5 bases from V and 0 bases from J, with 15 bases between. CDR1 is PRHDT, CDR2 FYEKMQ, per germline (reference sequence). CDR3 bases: TGTGCCAGCAGCCCCGGACAGAGTCCTAGCACAGATACGCAGTATTTT. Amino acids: CASSPGQSPSTDTQYF.

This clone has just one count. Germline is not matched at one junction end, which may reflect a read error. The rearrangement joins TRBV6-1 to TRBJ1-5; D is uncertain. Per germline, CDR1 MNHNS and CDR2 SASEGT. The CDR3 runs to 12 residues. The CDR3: CASIERDQPQHF. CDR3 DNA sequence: TGTGCCAGCATTGAAAGGGATCAGCCCCAGCATTTT.

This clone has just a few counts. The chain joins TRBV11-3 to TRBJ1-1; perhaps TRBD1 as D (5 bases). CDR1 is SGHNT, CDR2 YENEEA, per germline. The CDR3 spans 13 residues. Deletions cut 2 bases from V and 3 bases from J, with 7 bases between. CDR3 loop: CASSLQGDTEAFF. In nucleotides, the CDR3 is TGTGCCAGCAGCTTACAAGGGGACACTGAAGCTTTCTTT. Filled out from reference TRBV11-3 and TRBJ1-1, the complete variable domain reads EAGVVQSPRYKIIEKKQPVAFWCNPISGHNTLYWYLQNLGQGPELLIRYENEEAVDDSQLPKDRFSAERLKGVDSTLKIQPAELGDSAVYLCASSLQGDTEAFFGQGTRLTVV.

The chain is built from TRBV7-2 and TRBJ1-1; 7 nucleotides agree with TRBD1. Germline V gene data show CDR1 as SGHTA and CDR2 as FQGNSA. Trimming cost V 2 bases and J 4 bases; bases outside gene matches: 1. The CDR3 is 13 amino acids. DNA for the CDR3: TGTGCCAGCAGCTTACAGGGGGGCACTGAAGCTTTCTTT. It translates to CASSLQGGTEAFF.

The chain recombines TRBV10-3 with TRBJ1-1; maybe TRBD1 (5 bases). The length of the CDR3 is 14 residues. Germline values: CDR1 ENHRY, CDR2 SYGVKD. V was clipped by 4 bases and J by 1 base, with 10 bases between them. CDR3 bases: TGTGCCATCAGTGGTTCAGGGAGGAACACTGAAGCTTTCTTT. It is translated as CAISGSGRNTEAFF.

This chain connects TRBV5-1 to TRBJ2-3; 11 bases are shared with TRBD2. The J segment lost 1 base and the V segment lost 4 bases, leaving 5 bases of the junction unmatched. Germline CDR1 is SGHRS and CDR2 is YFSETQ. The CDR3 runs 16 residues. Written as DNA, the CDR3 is TGCGCCAGCAGCCAAGAACTAGCGGGGGGCACAGATACGCAGTATTTT. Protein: CASSQELAGGTDTQYF.

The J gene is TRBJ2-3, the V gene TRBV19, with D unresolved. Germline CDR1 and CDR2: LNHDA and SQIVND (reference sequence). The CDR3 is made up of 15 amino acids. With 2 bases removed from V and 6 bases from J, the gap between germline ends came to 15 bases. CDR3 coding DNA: TGTGCCAGTAGTATAATTGTGGGTCCCGCCGATACGCAGTATTTT. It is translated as CASSIIVGPADTQYF.

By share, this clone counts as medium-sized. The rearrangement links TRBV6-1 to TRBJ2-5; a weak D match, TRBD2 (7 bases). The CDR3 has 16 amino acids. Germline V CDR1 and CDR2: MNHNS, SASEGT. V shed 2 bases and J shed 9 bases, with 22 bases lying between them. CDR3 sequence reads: CASSEKGGQLGGAQYF. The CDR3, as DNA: TGTGCCAGCAGTGAAAAAGGCGGACAGCTGGGGGGGGCCCAGTACTTC.

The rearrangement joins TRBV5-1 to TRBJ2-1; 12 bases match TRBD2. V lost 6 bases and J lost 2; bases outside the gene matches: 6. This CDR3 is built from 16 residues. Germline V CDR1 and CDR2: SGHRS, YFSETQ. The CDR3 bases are TGCGCCAGCAAGCCGACTAGCGGGGGTACCTACAATGAGCAGTTCTTC. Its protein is CASKPTSGGTYNEQFF.

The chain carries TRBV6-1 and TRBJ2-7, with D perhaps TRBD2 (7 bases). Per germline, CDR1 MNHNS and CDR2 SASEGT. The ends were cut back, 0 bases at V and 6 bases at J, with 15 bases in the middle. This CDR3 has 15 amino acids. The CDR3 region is CASSEAALGGAEQYF. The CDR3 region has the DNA TGTGCCAGCAGTGAAGCGGCGTTGGGGGGGGCCGAGCAGTACTTC.

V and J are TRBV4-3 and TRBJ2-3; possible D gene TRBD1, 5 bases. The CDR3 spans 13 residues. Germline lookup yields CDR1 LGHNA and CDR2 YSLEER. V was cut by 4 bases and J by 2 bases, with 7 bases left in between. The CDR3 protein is CASSLGATDTQYF. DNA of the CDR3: TGCGCCAGCAGCCTTGGGGCCACAGATACGCAGTATTTT.

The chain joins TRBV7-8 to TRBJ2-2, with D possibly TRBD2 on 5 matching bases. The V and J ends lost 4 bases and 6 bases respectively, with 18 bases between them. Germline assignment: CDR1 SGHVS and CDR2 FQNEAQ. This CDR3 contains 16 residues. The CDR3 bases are TGTGCCAGCAGCTCCTCCCGTGCTGACTATGCCGGGGAGCTGTTTTTT. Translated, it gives CASSSSRADYAGELFF.

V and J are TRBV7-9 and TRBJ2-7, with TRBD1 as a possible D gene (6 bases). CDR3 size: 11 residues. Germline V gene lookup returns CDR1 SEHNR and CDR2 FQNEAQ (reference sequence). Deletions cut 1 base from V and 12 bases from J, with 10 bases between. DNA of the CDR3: TGTGCCAGCAGCTTAGGGCAGGGGCTGTACTTC. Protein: CASSLGQGLYF.

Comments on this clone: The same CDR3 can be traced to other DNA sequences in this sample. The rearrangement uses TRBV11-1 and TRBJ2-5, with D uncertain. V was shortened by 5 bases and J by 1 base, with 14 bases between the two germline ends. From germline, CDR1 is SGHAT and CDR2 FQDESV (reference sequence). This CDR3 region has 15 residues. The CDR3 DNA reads TGTGCCAGCAGCCTAAACAATTGGCCCCAAGAGACCCAGTACTTC. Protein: CASSLNNWPQETQYF.

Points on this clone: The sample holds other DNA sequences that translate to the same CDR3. The CDR3 sequence is CASSEAGSYGYTF. In nucleotides, the CDR3 is TGCGCCAGCAGTGAGGCAGGGTCCTATGGCTACACCTTC. The rearrangement uses TRBV10-1 and TRBJ1-2, with D possibly TRBD1 on 5 matching bases. Germline V gene sequence: CDR1 WNHNN, CDR2 SYGVQD (reference sequence). The CDR3 spans 13 residues. With 2 bases removed from V and 4 bases from J, the gap between germline ends came to 8 bases.

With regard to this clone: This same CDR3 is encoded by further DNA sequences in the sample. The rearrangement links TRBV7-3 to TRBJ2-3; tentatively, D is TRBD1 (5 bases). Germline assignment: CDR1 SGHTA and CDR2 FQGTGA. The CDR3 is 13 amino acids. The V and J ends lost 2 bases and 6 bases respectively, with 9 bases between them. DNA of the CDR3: TGTGCCAGCAGCTTAGGGAAGGGGGATACGCAGTATTTT. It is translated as CASSLGKGDTQYF.